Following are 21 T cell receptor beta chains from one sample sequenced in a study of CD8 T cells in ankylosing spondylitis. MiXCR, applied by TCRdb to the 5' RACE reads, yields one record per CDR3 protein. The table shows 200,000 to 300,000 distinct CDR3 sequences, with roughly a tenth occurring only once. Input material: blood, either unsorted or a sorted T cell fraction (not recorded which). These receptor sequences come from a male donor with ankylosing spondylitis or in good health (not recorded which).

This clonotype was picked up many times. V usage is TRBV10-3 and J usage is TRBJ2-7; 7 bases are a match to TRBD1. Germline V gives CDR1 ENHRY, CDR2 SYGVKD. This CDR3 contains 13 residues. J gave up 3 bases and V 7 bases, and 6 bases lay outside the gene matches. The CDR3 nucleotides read TGTGCCATCAAAACAGGGGAGAGCTACGAGCAGTACTTC. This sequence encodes CAIKTGESYEQYF.

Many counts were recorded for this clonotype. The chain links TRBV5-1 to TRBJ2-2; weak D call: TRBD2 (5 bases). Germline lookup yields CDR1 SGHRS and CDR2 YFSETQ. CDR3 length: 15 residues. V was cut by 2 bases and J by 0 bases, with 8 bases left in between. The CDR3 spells CASSFEGSNTGELFF. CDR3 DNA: TGCGCCAGCAGCTTTGAGGGCTCGAACACCGGGGAGCTGTTTTTT.

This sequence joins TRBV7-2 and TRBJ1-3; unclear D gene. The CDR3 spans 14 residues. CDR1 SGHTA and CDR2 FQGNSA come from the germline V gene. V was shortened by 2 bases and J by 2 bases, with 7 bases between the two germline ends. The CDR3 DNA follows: TGTGCCAGCAGCTTACCAGGACCTGGAAACACCATATATTTT. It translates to CASSLPGPGNTIYF. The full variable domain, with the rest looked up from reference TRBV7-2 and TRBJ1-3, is GAGVSQSPSNKVTEKGKDVELRCDPISGHTALYWYRQSLGQGLEFLIYFQGNSAPDKSGLPSDRFSAERTGGSVSTLTIQRTQQEDSAVYLCASSLPGPGNTIYFGEGSWLTVV.

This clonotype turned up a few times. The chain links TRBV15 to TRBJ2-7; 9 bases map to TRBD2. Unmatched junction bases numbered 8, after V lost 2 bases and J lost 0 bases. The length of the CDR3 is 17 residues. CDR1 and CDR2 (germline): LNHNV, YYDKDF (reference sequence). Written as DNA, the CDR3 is TGTGCCACCAGCAGACTCAGGACTAGCGCTAGCTCCTACGAGCAGTACTTC. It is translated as CATSRLRTSASSYEQYF.

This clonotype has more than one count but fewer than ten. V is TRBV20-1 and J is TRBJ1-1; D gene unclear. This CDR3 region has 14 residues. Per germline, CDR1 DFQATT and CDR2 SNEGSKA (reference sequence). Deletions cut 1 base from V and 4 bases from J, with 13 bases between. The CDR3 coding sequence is TGCAGTGCTAGAGCGGGAGGCCCCAGCACTGAAGCTTTCTTT. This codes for CSARAGGPSTEAFF.

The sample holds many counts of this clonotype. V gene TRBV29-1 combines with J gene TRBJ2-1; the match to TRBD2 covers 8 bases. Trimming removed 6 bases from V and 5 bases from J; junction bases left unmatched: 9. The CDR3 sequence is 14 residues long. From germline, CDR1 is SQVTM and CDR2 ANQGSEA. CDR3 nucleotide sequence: TGCAGCGTGGGCGGGGGGAACCTACACAATGAGCAGTTCTTC. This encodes CSVGGGNLHNEQFF.

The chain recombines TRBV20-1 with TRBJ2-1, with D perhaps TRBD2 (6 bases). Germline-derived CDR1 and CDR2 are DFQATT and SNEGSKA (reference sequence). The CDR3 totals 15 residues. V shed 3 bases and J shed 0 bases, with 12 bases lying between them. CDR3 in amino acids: CSARSSGHSYNEQFF. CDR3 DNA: TGCAGTGCTAGGAGTAGCGGACACTCCTACAATGAGCAGTTCTTC.

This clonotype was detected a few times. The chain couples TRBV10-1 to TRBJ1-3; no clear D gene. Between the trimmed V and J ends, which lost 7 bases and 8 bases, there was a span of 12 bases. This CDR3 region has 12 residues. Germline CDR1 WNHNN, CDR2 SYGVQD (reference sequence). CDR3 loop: CASTGMEDTIYF. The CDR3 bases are TGCGCCAGCACCGGAATGGAGGACACCATATATTTT.

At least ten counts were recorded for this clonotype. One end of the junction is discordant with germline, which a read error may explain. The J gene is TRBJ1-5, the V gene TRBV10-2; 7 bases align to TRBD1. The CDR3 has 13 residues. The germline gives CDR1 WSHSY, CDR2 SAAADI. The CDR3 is CASSPQGNQPQHF. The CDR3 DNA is TGTGCCAGCAGCCCACAGGGGAATCAGCCCCAGCATTTT.

The CDR3 loop is CASSQGVLGPYNEQFF. For the CDR3, the DNA is TGCGCCAGCAGCCAAGGAGTCTTAGGCCCCTACAATGAGCAGTTCTTC. This chain joins TRBV4-1 and TRBJ2-1; no clear D. The CDR3 loop spans 16 amino acids. The germline gives CDR1 MGHRA, CDR2 YSYEKL. V was clipped by 1 base and J by 2 bases, with 12 bases between them.

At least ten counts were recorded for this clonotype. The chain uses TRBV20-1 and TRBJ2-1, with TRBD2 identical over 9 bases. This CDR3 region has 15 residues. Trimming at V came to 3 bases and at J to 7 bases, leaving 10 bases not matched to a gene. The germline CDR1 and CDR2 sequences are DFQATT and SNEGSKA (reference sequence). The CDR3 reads CSASYAGGPGNEQFF. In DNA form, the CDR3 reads TGCAGTGCTAGTTACGCGGGGGGGCCAGGTAATGAGCAGTTCTTC.

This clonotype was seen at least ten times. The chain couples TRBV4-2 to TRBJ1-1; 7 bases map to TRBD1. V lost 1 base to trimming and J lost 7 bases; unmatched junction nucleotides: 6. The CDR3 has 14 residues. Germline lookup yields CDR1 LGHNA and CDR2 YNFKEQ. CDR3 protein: CASSQGRTGLEAFF. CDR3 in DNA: TGTGCCAGCAGCCAAGGGAGGACAGGCCTTGAAGCTTTCTTT.

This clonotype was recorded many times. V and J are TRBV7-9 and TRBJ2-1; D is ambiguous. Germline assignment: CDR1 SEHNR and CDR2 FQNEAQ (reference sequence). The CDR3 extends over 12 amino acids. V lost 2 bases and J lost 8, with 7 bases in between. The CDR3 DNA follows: TGTGCCAGCAGCTTAAGGCGGTATGAGCAGTTCTTC. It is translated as CASSLRRYEQFF. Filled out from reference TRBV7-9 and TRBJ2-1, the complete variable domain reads DTGVSQNPRHKITKRGQNVTFRCDPISEHNRLYWYRQTLGQGPEFLTYFQNEAQLEKSRLLSDRFSAERPKGSFSTLEIQRTEQGDSAMYLCASSLRRYEQFFGPGTRLTVL.

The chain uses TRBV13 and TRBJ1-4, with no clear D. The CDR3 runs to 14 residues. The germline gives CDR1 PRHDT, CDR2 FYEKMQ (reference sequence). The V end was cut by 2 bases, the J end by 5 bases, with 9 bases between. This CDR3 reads CASSLWTRNEKLFF. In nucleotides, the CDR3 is TGTGCCAGCAGCTTATGGACCCGGAATGAAAAACTGTTTTTT.

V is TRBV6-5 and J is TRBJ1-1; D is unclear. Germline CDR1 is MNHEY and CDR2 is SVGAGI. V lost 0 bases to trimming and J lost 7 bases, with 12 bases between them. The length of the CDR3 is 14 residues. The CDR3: CASSYSMWADEAFF. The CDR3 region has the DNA TGTGCCAGCAGTTACTCGATGTGGGCTGATGAAGCTTTCTTT.

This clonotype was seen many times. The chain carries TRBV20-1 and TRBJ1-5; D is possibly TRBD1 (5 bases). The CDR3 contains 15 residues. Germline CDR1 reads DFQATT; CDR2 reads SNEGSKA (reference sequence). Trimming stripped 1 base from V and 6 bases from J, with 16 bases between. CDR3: CSARALQAEGQPQHF. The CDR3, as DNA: TGCAGTGCTAGAGCCCTACAGGCGGAAGGTCAGCCCCAGCATTTT.

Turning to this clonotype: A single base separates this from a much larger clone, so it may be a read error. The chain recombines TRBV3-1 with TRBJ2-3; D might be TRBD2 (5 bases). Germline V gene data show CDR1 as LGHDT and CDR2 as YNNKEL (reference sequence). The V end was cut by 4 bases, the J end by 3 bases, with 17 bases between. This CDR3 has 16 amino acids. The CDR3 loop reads CASSPLSRRGTDTQYF. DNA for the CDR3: TGTGCCAGCAGCCCCCTTAGCAGGAGAGGGACAGATACGCAGTATTTT.

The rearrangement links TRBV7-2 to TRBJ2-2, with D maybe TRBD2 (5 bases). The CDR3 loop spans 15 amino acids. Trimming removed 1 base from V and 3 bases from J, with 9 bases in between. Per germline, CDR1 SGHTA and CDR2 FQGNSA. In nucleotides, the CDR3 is TGTGCCAGCAGCTTAGTTCTGCGGGACACCGGGGAGCTGTTTTTT. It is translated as CASSLVLRDTGELFF.

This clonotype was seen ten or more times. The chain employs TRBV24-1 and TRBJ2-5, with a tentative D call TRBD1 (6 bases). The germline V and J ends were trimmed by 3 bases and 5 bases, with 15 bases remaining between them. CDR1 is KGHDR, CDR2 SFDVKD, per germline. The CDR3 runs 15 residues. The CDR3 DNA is TGTGCCACCAGTGATCCTGGGACATCGGGGGAGACCCAGTACTTC. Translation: CATSDPGTSGETQYF.

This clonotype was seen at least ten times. CDR3 sequence (DNA): TGTGCCTGGAGTGTGTACAACGAGCAGTACTTC. It translates to CAWSVYNEQYF. This chain joins TRBV30 and TRBJ2-7; D uncertain. The ends were cut back, 0 bases at V and 5 bases at J, with 5 bases in the middle. The CDR3 is 11 residues long. CDR1 is GTSNPN, CDR2 SVGIG, per germline (reference sequence).

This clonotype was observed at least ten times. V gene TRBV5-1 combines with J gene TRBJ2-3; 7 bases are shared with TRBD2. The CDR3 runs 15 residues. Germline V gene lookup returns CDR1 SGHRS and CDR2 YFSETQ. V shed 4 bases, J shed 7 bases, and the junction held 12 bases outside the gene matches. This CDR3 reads CASSPRAGEGYTQYF. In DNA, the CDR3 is TGCGCCAGCAGCCCCCGGGCGGGAGAGGGCTATACGCAGTATTTT.